Listed below are T cell receptor beta chains from one sample, sequenced in a study of lung T cells in sarcoidosis with Löfgren's syndrome. TCRdb re-analysed the reads in MiXCR, keeping a single row per CDR3 protein. The repertoire holds some 18,000 distinct CDR3 sequences, with roughly 21% as singletons. Sequencing was done on a sample of CD4+ T cells from PBMCs. These receptors all stem from a human donor with sarcoidosis (Löfgren's syndrome or another form), or a control subject (not recorded which). Each CDR3 is given with its conserved first and last residue. The order of the fields is D gene, V gene, clone size, J gene, CDR3 DNA, CDR3 protein. A D gene is named only where the DNA matches it firmly. Only part of the rows carry a size: once, few, many, or a class if the clone is expanded.

.	TRBV20-1	many	TRBJ2-5	TGCAGTGCCCCAAGTTTCGGGGGTCAACCCCAGGAGACCCAGTACTTC	CSAPSFGGQPQETQYF
TRBD1	TRBV20-1	many	TRBJ1-5	TGCAGTGCTAGAGACGGGGCCCAGGGGGACAATCAGCCCCAGCATTTT	CSARDGAQGDNQPQHF
.	TRBV19	many	TRBJ2-1	TGTGCCAGTAGTGTGGGGCGGAACAATGAGCAGTTCTTC	CASSVGRNNEQFF
.	TRBV12-3/TRBV12-4	many	TRBJ2-7	TGTGCCAGCAGTCTCAGGAACTTCTACGAGCAGTACTTC	CASSLRNFYEQYF
TRBD2	TRBV12-3/TRBV12-4	few	TRBJ2-2	TGTGCCTGCAAGGTGGGGACTAGCGTCACCGGGGAGCTGTTTTTT	CACKVGTSVTGELFF
.	TRBV18	many	TRBJ1-2	TGTGCCAGCTCGCCCAACCGGGAAGTGGGCGGCTACACCTTC	CASSPNREVGGYTF
.	TRBV20-1	many	TRBJ1-1	TGCAGTGCTAGAGAGGACCCGAACACTGAAGCTTTCTTT	CSAREDPNTEAFF
.	TRBV7-2	many	TRBJ2-3	TGTGCCAGCAGCCTGGGCCCAGATACGCAGTATTTT	CASSLGPDTQYF
.	TRBV6-6	.	TRBJ1-6	TGTGCCAGCAGTTACTCTCCAACAGGGTCGAGTTCACCCCTCCACTTC	CASSYSPTGSSSPLHF
TRBD1	TRBV18	many	TRBJ2-6	TGTGCCAGCTCACGGACAGGGGGCGCGTTCGGGGCCAACGTCCTGACTTTC	CASSRTGGAFGANVLTF
.	TRBV7-7	many	TRBJ2-3	TGTGCCAGCAGCTCGGGACATAGCACAGATACGCAGTATTTT	CASSSGHSTDTQYF
.	TRBV5-1	many	TRBJ2-1	TGCGCCAGCAGCTTGGCACAGTTCTATGAGCAGTTCTTC	CASSLAQFYEQFF
.	TRBV28	medium-sized	TRBJ2-5	TGTGCCAGCACGCGACAGCCCGGGGCCCAGTACTTC	CASTRQPGAQYF
TRBD1	TRBV10-3	medium-sized	TRBJ1-3	TGTGCCACAGGACAGGGTGCTGGAAACACCATATATTTT	CATGQGAGNTIYF
.	TRBV7-9	many	TRBJ1-2	TGTGCCAGCAGCTTACAGGGTGGCTACACCTTC	CASSLQGGYTF
.	TRBV10-1	many	TRBJ2-7	TGCGCCAGCAGGAGCGGGACAGTCCCCTACGAGCAGTACTTC	CASRSGTVPYEQYF
.	TRBV4-3	many	TRBJ2-5	TGCGCCAGCAGCCGCGGGACAGCCCAAGAGACCCAGTACTTC	CASSRGTAQETQYF
.	TRBV7-2	many	TRBJ2-5	TGTGCCAGCAGCTTAGGACAGGCGGAGACCCAGTACTTC	CASSLGQAETQYF
TRBD1	TRBV5-1	many	TRBJ2-1	TGCGCCAGCAGCGAAGAGGACAGGGGGAACAATGAGCAGTTCTTC	CASSEEDRGNNEQFF
.	TRBV12-3/TRBV12-4	many	TRBJ1-2	TGTGCCAGCAGACCCTTCGGGGAGGGGAACTATGGCTACACCTTC	CASRPFGEGNYGYTF
.	TRBV6-6	medium-sized	TRBJ2-3	TGTGCCAGCAGTTACTCGACAGTCACAGATACGCAGTATTTT	CASSYSTVTDTQYF
.	TRBV6-1	.	TRBJ1-1	TGTGCCGGCAGGGATAACACATGGTTGGACACTGAAGCTTTCTTT	CAGRDNTWLDTEAFF
.	TRBV7-2	many	TRBJ2-2	TGTGCCAGCAGCTTAAACGGGGGCCGGGGCACCGGGGAGCTGTTTTTT	CASSLNGGRGTGELFF
.	TRBV13	few	TRBJ2-5	TGTGCCAGCACCTTGCACCAAGAGACCCAGTACTTC	CASTLHQETQYF
TRBD2	TRBV7-9	many	TRBJ2-3	TGTGCCAGCAGCTTTCTGTTAGCGGGTGACACAGATACGCAGTATTTT	CASSFLLAGDTDTQYF
.	TRBV7-9	many	TRBJ1-5	TGTGCCAGCAGCTTTGACAATCAGCCCCAGCATTTT	CASSFDNQPQHF
TRBD2	TRBV6-1	medium-sized	TRBJ2-2	TGTGCCAGCAGTTCCAGGTCGTGGACGAGCGGGAGAGCCGGGGAGCTGTTTTTT	CASSSRSWTSGRAGELFF
TRBD2	TRBV2	many	TRBJ2-3	TGTGCCAGCAGTGAAGGGACTAGCGGGGGTCGCACAGATACGCAGTATTTT	CASSEGTSGGRTDTQYF
.	TRBV20-1	many	TRBJ2-1	TGCAGTGCTTTTTACAATGAGCAGTTCTTC	CSAFYNEQFF
.	TRBV10-3	.	TRBJ1-2	TGTGCCACCAGGGACAACAGGGAGGCGGGCTATGGCTACACCTTC	CATRDNREAGYGYTF
.	TRBV5-1	many	TRBJ2-3	TGCGCCAGCAGCTTGGACAGCCCTAAAGCAGATACGCAGTATTTT	CASSLDSPKADTQYF
.	TRBV4-2	many	TRBJ1-1	TGTGCCAGCAGCCAAGACAGGGGCAGCACTGAAGCTTTCTTT	CASSQDRGSTEAFF
TRBD1	TRBV12-3/TRBV12-4	.	TRBJ2-7	TGTACCAGCAGAAGGGACAGATCCTCCTACGAGCAGTACTTC	CTSRRDRSSYEQYF
.	TRBV27	medium-sized	TRBJ1-1	TGTGCCAGCAGTCCCCAAGCTTTCTTT	CASSPQAFF